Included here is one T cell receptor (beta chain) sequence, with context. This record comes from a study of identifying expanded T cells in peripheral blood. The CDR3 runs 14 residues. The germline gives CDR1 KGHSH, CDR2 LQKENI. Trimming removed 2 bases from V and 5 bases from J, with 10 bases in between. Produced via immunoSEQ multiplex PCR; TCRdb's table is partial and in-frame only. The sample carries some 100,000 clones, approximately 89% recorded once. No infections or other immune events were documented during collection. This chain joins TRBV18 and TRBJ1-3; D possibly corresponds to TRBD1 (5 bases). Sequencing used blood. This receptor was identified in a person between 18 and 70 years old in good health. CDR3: CASSPGLDRNTIYF. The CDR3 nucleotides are TGTGCCAGCTCACCAGGATTGGACAGAAACACCATATATTTT. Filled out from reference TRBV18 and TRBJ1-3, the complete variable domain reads NAGVMQNPRHLVRRRGQEARLRCSPMKGHSHVYWYRQLPEEGLKFMVYLQKENIIDESGMPKERFSAEFPKEGPSILRIQQVVRGDSAAYFCASSPGLDRNTIYFGEGSWLTVV.